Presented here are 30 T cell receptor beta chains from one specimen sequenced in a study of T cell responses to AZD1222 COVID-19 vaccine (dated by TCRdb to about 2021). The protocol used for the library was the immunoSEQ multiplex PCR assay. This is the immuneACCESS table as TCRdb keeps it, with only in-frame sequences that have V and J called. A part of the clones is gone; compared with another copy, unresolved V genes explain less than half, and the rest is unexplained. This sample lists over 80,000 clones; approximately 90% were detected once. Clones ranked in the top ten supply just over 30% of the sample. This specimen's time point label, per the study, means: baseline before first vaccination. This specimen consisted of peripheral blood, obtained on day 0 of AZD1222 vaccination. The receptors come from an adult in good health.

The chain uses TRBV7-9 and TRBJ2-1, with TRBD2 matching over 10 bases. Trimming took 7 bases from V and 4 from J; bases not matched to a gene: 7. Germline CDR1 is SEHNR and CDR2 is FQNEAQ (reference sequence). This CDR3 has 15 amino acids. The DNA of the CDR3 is TGTGCCAGCACCCTTAGGACTAGCGGATACAATGAGCAGTTCTTC. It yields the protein CASTLRTSGYNEQFF.

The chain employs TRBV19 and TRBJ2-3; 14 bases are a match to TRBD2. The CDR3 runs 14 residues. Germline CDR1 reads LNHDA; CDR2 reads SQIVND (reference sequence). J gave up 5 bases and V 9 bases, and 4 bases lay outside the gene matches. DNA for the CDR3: TGTGCCAGGACTAGCGGGAGGGGGGTAGATACGCAGTATTTT. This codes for CARTSGRGVDTQYF.

CDR3 sequence reads: CATSSPGRGQGGDTQYF. CDR3 nucleotides: TGTGCCACCAGCTCACCTGGGAGGGGACAGGGTGGAGATACGCAGTATTTT. J is TRBJ2-3 and V is TRBV24-1, with 9 positions matching TRBD1. The CDR3 loop spans 17 amino acids. V lost 7 bases to trimming and J lost 5 bases; unmatched junction nucleotides: 15. CDR1 and CDR2 from the germline V gene are KGHDR and SFDVKD.

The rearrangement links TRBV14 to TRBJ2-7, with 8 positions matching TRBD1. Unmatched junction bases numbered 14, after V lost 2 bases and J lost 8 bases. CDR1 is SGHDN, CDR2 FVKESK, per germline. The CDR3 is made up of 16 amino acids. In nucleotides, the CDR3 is TGTGCCAGCAGCCAACCCGGACAGGGCGCAATAGGGCAGCAGTACTTC. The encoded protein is CASSQPGQGAIGQQYF.

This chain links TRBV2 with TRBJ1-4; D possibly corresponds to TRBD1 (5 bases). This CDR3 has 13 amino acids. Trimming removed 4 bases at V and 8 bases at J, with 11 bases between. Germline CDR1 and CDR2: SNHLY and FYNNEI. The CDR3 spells CASSVAGREKLFF. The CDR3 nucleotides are TGTGCCAGCAGTGTAGCAGGGAGGGAAAAACTGTTTTTT.

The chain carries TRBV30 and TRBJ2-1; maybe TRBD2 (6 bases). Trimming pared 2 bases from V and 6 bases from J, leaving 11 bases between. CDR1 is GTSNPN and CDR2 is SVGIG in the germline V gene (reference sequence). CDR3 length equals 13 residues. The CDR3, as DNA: TGTGCCTGGAGTCGGACGGGGGTCAATGAGCAGTTCTTC. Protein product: CAWSRTGVNEQFF. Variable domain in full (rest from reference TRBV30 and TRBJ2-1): SQTIHQWPATLVQPVGSPLSLECTVEGTSNPNLYWYRQAAGRGLQLLFYSVGIGQISSEVPQNLSASRPQDRQFILSSKKLLLSDSGFYLCAWSRTGVNEQFFGPGTRLTVL.

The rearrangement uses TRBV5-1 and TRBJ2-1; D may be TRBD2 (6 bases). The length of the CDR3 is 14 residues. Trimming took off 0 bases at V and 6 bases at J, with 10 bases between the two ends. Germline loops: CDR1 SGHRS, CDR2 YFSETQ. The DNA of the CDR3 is TGCGCCAGCAGCTTGGAGGATAGCGGCAATGAGCAGTTCTTC. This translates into CASSLEDSGNEQFF.

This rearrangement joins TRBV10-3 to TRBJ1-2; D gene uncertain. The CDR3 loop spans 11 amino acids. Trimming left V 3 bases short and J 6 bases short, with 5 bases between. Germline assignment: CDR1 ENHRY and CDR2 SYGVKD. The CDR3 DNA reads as TGTGCCATCAGTGATGGGGATGGCTACACCTTC. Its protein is CAISDGDGYTF.

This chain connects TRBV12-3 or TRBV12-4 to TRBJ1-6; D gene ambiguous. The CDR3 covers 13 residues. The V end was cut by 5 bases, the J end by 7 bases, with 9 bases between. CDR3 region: CASSGVRNSPLHF. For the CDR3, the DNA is TGTGCCAGCAGTGGGGTACGGAATTCACCCCTCCACTTT.

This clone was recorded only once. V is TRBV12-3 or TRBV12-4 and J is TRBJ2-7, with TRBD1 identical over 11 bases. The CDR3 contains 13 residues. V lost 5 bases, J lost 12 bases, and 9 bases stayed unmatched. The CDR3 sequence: CASSARDRGNLYF. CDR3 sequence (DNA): TGTGCCAGCAGTGCCCGGGACAGGGGGAATTTGTACTTC.

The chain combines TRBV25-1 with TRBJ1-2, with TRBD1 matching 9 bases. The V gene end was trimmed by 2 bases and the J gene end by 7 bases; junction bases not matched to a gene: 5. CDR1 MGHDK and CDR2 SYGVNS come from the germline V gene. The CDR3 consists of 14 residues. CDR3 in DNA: TGTGCCAGCAGTGAACCCGGGACAGGGTCTGGCTACACCTTC. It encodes CASSEPGTGSGYTF.

In nucleotides, the CDR3 is TGTGCCAGCAGTTTACGACCGGGACAGGGGAACAATGAGCAGTTCTTC. Protein sequence: CASSLRPGQGNNEQFF. The V call is TRBV27, the J call TRBJ2-1; 10 bases fit TRBD1. The V gene end was trimmed by 2 bases and the J gene end by 5 bases; junction bases not matched to a gene: 6. Germline-derived CDR1 and CDR2 are MNHEY and SMNVEV (reference sequence). The CDR3 runs to 16 residues.

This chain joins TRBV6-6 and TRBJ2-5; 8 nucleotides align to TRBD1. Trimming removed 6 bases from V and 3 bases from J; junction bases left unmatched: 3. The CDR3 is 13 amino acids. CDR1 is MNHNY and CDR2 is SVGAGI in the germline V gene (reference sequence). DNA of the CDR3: TGTGCCAGCAGGAGGGACAGGAAAGAGACCCAGTACTTC. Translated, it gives CASRRDRKETQYF.

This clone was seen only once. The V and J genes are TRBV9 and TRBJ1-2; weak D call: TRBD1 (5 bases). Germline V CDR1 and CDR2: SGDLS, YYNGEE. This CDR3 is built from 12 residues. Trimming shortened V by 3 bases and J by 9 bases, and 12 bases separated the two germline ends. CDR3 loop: CASSAGYESYTF. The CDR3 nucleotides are TGTGCCAGCAGCGCAGGGTACGAGAGCTACACCTTC. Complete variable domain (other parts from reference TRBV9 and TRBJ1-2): DSGVTQTPKHLITATGQRVTLRCSPRSGDLSVYWYQQSLDQGLQFLIQYYNGEERAKGNILERFSAQQFPDLHSELNLSSLELGDSALYFCASSAGYESYTFGSGTRLTVV.

The CDR3 is CASSFTWNEQFF. Written as DNA, the CDR3 is TGTGCCAGCAGTTTCACCTGGAATGAGCAGTTCTTC. This chain uses TRBV6-5 with TRBJ2-1, with D unclear. The CDR3 sequence is 12 residues long. Deletions cut 4 bases from V and 7 bases from J, with 8 bases between. The germline CDR1 and CDR2 sequences are MNHEY and SVGAGI.

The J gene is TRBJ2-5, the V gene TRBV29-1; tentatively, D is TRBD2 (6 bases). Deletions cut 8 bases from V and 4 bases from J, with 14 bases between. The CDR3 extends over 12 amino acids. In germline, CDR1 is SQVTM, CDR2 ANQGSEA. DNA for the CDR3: TGCAGCCTCGCGGGGACGGGAGAGACCCAGTACTTC. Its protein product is CSLAGTGETQYF.

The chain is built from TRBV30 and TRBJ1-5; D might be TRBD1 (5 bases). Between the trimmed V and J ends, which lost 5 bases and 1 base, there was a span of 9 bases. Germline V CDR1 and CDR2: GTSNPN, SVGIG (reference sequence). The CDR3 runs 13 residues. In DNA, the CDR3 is TGTGCCTGGTCACGGGACAGCAATCAGCCCCAGCATTTT. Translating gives CAWSRDSNQPQHF. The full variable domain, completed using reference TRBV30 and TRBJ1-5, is SQTIHQWPATLVQPVGSPLSLECTVEGTSNPNLYWYRQAAGRGLQLLFYSVGIGQISSEVPQNLSASRPQDRQFILSSKKLLLSDSGFYLCAWSRDSNQPQHFGDGTRLSIL.

CDR3 protein: CASSYSIGGPPDTQYF. The DNA for the CDR3 is TGTGCCAGCAGTTACTCAATAGGAGGGCCACCAGATACGCAGTATTTT. V is TRBV6-2 or TRBV6-3 and J is TRBJ2-3, with D tentatively TRBD2 (6 bases). The length of the CDR3 is 16 residues. Trimming left V 0 bases short and J 4 bases short, with 14 bases between. From germline, CDR1 is MNHEY and CDR2 SVGEGT.

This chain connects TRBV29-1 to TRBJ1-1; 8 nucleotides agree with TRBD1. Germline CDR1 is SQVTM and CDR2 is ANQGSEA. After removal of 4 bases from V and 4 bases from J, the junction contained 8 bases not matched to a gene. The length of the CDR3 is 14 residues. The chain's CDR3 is CSVASRTGSTEAFF. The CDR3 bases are TGCAGCGTTGCTTCTCGGACAGGGTCCACTGAAGCTTTCTTT.

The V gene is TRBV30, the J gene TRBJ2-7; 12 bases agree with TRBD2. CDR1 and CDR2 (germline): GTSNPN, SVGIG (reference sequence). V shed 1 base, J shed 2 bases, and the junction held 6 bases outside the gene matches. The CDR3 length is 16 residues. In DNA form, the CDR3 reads TGTGCCTGGAGTGGGATCGGACTAGCGGGAACCTACGAGCAGTACTTC. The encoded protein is CAWSGIGLAGTYEQYF.

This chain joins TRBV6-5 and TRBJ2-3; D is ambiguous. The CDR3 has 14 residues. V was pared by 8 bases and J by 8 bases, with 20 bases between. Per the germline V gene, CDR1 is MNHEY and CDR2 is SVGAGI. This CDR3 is CASYIHQGKGTQYF. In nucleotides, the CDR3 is TGTGCCAGCTATATACACCAAGGCAAAGGTACGCAGTATTTT.

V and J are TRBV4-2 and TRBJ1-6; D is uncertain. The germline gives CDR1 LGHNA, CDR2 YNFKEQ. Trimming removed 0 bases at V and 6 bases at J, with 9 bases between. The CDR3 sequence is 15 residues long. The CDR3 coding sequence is TGTGCCAGCAGCCAAGAAGGCGGGTCTAATTCACCCCTCCACTTT. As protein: CASSQEGGSNSPLHF.

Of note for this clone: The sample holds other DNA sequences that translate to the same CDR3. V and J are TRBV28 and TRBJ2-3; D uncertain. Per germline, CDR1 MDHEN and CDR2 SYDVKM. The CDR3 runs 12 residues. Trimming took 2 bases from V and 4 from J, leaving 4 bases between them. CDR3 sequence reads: CASSLRADTQYF. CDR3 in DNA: TGTGCCAGCAGTTTACGGGCAGATACGCAGTATTTT.

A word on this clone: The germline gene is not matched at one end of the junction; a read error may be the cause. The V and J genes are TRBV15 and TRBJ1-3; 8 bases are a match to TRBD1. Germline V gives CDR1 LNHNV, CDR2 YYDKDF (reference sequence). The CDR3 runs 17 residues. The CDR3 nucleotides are TGTGCCACCAGCAGAGCATTACCCAGGGGGCTTGGAGACACCATATATTTT. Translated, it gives CATSRALPRGLGDTIYF.

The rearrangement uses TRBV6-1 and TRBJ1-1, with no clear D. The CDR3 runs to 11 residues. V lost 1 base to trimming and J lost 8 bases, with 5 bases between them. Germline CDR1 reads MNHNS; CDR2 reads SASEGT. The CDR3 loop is CASSEGPEAFF. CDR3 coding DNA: TGTGCCAGCAGTGAAGGGCCCGAAGCTTTCTTT.

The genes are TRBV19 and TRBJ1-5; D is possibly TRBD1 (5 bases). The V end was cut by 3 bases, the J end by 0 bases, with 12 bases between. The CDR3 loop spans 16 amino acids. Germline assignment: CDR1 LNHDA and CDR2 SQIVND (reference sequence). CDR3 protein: CASSMRGEYSNQPQHF. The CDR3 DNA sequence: TGTGCCAGTAGTATGCGAGGGGAGTATAGCAATCAGCCCCAGCATTTT.

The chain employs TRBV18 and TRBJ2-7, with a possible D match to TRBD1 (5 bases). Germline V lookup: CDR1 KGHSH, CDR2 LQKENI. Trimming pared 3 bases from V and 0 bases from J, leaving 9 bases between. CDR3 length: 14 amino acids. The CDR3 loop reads CASSPAGLSYEQYF. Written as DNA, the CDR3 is TGTGCCAGCTCACCCGCAGGGCTCTCCTACGAGCAGTACTTC.

The DNA of the CDR3 is TGTGCCACCAGCAGACAAACTACTAGCGGGAGGGAGACCCAGTACTTC. The encoded protein is CATSRQTTSGRETQYF. The chain combines TRBV15 with TRBJ2-5, with 12 nucleotides matching TRBD2. With 2 bases clipped from V and 5 bases from J, the junction kept 6 bases outside the gene matches. The CDR3 is made up of 16 amino acids. Germline-derived CDR1 and CDR2 are LNHNV and YYDKDF (reference sequence).

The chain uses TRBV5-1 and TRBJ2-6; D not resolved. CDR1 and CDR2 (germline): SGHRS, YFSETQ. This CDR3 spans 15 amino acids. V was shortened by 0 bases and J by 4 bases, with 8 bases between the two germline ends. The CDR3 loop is CASSLELYGANVLTF. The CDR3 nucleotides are TGCGCCAGCAGCTTGGAACTCTACGGGGCCAACGTCCTGACTTTC.

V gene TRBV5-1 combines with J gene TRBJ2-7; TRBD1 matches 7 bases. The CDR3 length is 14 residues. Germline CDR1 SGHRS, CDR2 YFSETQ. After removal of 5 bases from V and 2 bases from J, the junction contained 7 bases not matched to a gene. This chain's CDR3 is CASSRDSGAYEQYF. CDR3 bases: TGCGCCAGCAGTCGGGACAGCGGCGCCTACGAGCAGTACTTC.